This T cell receptor beta chain was documented in a study of T cell responses to AZD1222 COVID-19 vaccine. Overall study: Pooled samples include second doses given at about 4 or 12 weeks.

Only in-frame clones appear in the TCRdb table, and some are missing; sequencing was by immunoSEQ multiplex PCR. Among 75,000 to 100,000 clones listed, about nine tenths were seen once. This clone was counted a single time. No antigen is known for it. Study findings and constraints: Close to half of spike-specific TCRs reportedly recognize unmutated variant regions. Just six people given AZD1222 tested seropositive at baseline. Clonal diversity may have been underestimated in mostly white British donors.

This CDR3 has 15 amino acids. The V gene's germline CDR1 is SGHRS and CDR2 YFSETQ. V lost 7 bases, J lost 3 bases, and 13 bases stayed unmatched. The gene calls are TRBV5-1 and TRBJ2-7; 7 bases match TRBD1. The sample in question was peripheral blood, obtained on day 0 of AZD1222 vaccination. The TCR comes from an adult in good health. Here the CDR3 reads CASSAALGQIYEQYF. The CDR3 nucleotides read TGCGCCAGCTCCGCCGCTTTGGGACAGATCTACGAGCAGTACTTC.